The next 2 T cell receptor beta chains were all read from a single sample in a study of blood T cell repertoires in COVID-19 (dated by TCRdb to 2018 to 2021). Library method: the immunoSEQ multiplex PCR assay. Imported from immuneACCESS, the table was reduced by TCRdb to in-frame sequences with V and J called. These copies leave out some clones; in studies compared against another copy, an unresolved V gene accounts for under half, and the cause of the remainder is not known. The sample yields approximately 83,000 clones; 70% to 90% were counted once. The ten most abundant clones make up roughly 6.6% of the sample. Sequencing used peripheral blood. The receptors were sampled from an older man with acute or convalescent COVID-19.

This clone was found a few times. J is TRBJ2-1 and V is TRBV5-4; TRBD1 matches at 8 bases. Germline V gene lookup returns CDR1 SGHNT and CDR2 YYREEE (reference sequence). V lost 2 bases and J lost 7; bases outside the gene matches: 5. CDR3 length equals 14 residues. The CDR3 DNA is TGTGCCAGCAGCTTTCAGGGGGCGAGAAATGAGCAGTTCTTC. Translated: CASSFQGARNEQFF.

Of note for this clone: One end of the junction fails to match germline, which may point to a read error. V is TRBV7-7 and J is TRBJ2-2; D unresolved. Germline CDR1 reads SSHAT; CDR2 reads FNYEAQ (reference sequence). The CDR3 loop spans 19 amino acids. The CDR3 here is CASSLSLFFGTVSTGELFF. DNA for the CDR3: TGTGCTAGCAGCTTGAGTCTTTTTTTCGGCACAGTGAGCACCGGGGAGCTGTTTTTT.